The next 14 T cell receptor beta chains were all read from a single sample in a study of T cell clones after liver transplantation. Measured with immunoSEQ multiplex PCR; TCRdb has only the in-frame clones, and not every one. This table holds tens of thousands of clones, about four fifths found once. Sequences were derived from CD4+ T cells from blood, sampled 12 months after liver transplant. These receptors originate from a human patient who received a liver transplant. Some T cells may have come from the graft donor.

The rearrangement joins TRBV7-3 to TRBJ2-1; 9 bases are shared with TRBD1. The CDR3 has 15 residues. CDR1 and CDR2 from the germline V gene are SGHTA and FQGTGA. The V segment lost 5 bases and the J segment 4 bases; nucleotides outside the gene matches: 6. CDR3 bases: TGTGCCAGCAGCCTTGACAGGGGGTCTTACAATGAGCAGTTCTTC. Protein product: CASSLDRGSYNEQFF.

The chain has TRBV29-1 and TRBJ1-5; D is perhaps TRBD1 (5 bases). The CDR3 is 12 residues long. The germline V gene encodes CDR1 SQVTM and CDR2 ANQGSEA. The V gene lost 6 bases and the J gene lost 4 bases, with 10 bases spanning the gap. The CDR3 nucleotides read TGCAGCGTCCGGGACGTAAATCAGCCCCAGCATTTT. It codes for CSVRDVNQPQHF.

The chain recombines TRBV10-3 with TRBJ2-1; 9 nucleotides agree with TRBD1. Germline V lookup: CDR1 ENHRY, CDR2 SYGVKD. The CDR3 loop spans 14 amino acids. The trim removed 6 bases at V and 2 bases at J, leaving 2 bases unmatched. The CDR3 reads CAIRGQGTYNEQFF. The CDR3 nucleotides are TGTGCCATCAGAGGACAGGGGACCTACAATGAGCAGTTCTTC.

J is TRBJ1-4 and V is TRBV15; D not resolved. This CDR3 contains 13 residues. Germline values: CDR1 LNHNV, CDR2 YYDKDF (reference sequence). Between the trimmed V and J ends, which lost 5 bases and 4 bases, there was a span of 8 bases. The CDR3 sequence is CATSRVINEKLFF. CDR3 in DNA: TGTGCCACCAGCCGGGTGATTAATGAAAAACTGTTTTTT.

The gene calls are TRBV27 and TRBJ2-5, with a possible D match to TRBD2 (5 bases). Germline CDR1 and CDR2: MNHEY and SMNVEV (reference sequence). V was shortened by 6 bases and J by 5 bases, with 19 bases between the two germline ends. The CDR3 covers 15 residues. CDR3 in DNA: TGTGCCAGCAGCCCGCGGCTCCCCGGGATGGAGACCCAGTACTTC. Translated: CASSPRLPGMETQYF.

This clone came up once. The chain has TRBV19 and TRBJ2-7; D possibly corresponds to TRBD1 (6 bases). V was trimmed by 2 bases and J by 4 bases, leaving 6 bases between them. This CDR3 contains 12 residues. Germline loops: CDR1 LNHDA, CDR2 SQIVND (reference sequence). The CDR3 DNA reads TGTGCCAGTAGTATACAGGGGTACGAGCAGTACTTC. Its translation: CASSIQGYEQYF.

The J gene is TRBJ2-7, the V gene TRBV5-1, with 13 positions matching TRBD2. Germline V lookup: CDR1 SGHRS, CDR2 YFSETQ. Losses at the gene ends were 3 bases for V and 4 bases for J; bases not matched to a gene: 7. The CDR3 is 16 amino acids. This CDR3 is CASSYPSTSGRYEQYF. The CDR3 region has the DNA TGCGCCAGCAGCTACCCGTCGACTAGCGGGAGGTACGAGCAGTACTTC.

The chain joins TRBV6-5 to TRBJ1-2; 11 bases are a match to TRBD1. The CDR3 contains 15 residues. Germline V gene data show CDR1 as MNHEY and CDR2 as SVGAGI. The V gene end was trimmed by 6 bases and the J gene end by 8 bases; junction bases not matched to a gene: 11. CDR3 sequence (DNA): TGTGCCAGCAGGTACCCAGGACAGGGGGCGTCAGGCTACACCTTC. Translated, it gives CASRYPGQGASGYTF.

The chain is built from TRBV18 and TRBJ1-1, with D unclear. The CDR3 is made up of 15 amino acids. The V gene's germline CDR1 is KGHSH and CDR2 LQKENI. The V and J ends lost 5 bases and 2 bases respectively, with 15 bases between them. The CDR3 DNA reads TGTGCCAGCTCATCCTACAATGAGGCTAACACTGAAGCTTTCTTT. Its translation: CASSSYNEANTEAFF.

The chain links TRBV5-1 to TRBJ1-2, with 9 nucleotides matching TRBD1. Trimming took 6 bases from V and 3 from J; bases not matched to a gene: 3. CDR1 SGHRS and CDR2 YFSETQ come from the germline V gene. This CDR3 spans 13 amino acids. CDR3 region: CASTGQGDYGYTF. The CDR3 region has the DNA TGCGCCAGCACGGGACAGGGAGACTATGGCTACACCTTC.

The genes are TRBV28 and TRBJ1-1; TRBD1 matches at 8 bases. Germline assignment: CDR1 MDHEN and CDR2 SYDVKM. Trimming cost V 6 bases and J 2 bases; bases outside gene matches: 5. The CDR3 has 14 amino acids. The CDR3 DNA sequence: TGTGCCAGCAGAACATCAGGGGGCAACACTGAAGCTTTCTTT. It codes for CASRTSGGNTEAFF.

V is TRBV10-3 and J is TRBJ1-5; D ambiguous. This CDR3 is built from 15 residues. Germline values: CDR1 ENHRY, CDR2 SYGVKD. V was clipped by 0 bases and J by 5 bases, with 11 bases between them. CDR3: CAISESIPADQPQHF. The CDR3 coding sequence is TGTGCCATCAGTGAGTCGATCCCCGCGGATCAGCCCCAGCATTTT.

The rearrangement joins TRBV28 to TRBJ2-1, with a weak D call TRBD2 (5 bases). Germline lookup yields CDR1 MDHEN and CDR2 SYDVKM. V dropped 5 bases and J dropped 0 bases, with 8 bases sitting between them. The CDR3 contains 14 residues. DNA of the CDR3: TGTGCCAGCAGTACCGGACTCTCCTACAATGAGCAGTTCTTC. This codes for CASSTGLSYNEQFF.

The chain carries TRBV30 and TRBJ2-6, with D unresolved. The V end was cut by 0 bases, the J end by 0 bases, with 9 bases between. The CDR3 is made up of 16 amino acids. The V gene's germline CDR1 is GTSNPN and CDR2 SVGIG (reference sequence). CDR3 bases: TGTGCCTGGAGTGTACGGCTCCTCTCTGGGGCCAACGTCCTGACTTTC. Its protein is CAWSVRLLSGANVLTF.